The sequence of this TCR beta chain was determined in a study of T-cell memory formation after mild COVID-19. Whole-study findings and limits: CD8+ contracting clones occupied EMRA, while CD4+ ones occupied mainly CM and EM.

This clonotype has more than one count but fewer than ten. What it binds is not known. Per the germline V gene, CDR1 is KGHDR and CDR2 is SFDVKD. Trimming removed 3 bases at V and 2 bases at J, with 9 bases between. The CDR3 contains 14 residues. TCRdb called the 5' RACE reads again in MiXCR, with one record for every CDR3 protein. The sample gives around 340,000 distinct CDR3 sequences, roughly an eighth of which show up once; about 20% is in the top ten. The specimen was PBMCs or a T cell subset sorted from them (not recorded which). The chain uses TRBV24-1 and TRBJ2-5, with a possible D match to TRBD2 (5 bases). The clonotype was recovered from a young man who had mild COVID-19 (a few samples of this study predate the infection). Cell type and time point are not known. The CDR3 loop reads CATSDPRAQETQYF. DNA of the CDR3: TGTGCCACCAGTGATCCGAGGGCGCAAGAGACCCAGTACTTC.